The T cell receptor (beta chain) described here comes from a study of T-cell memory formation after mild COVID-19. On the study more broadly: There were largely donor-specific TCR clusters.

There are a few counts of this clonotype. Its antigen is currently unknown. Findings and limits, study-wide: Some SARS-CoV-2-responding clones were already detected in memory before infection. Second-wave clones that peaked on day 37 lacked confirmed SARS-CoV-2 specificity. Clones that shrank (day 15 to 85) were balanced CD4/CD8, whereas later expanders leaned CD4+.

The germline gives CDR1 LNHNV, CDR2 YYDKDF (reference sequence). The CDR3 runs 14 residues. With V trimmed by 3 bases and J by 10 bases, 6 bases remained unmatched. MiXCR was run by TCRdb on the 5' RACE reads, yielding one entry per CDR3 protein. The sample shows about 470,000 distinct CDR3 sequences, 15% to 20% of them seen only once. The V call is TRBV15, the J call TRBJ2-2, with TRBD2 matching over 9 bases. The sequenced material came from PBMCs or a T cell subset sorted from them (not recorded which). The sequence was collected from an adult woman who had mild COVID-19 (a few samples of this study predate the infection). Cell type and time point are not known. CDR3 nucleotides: TGTGCCACCAGCAGTAAAGCGGGAGGAGCGGAGCTGTTTTTT. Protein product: CATSSKAGGAELFF.